The 4 T cell receptor beta chains reported below all come from one sample, sequenced in a study of vaccination effects on CD4 cells after COVID-19. For these TCRs, the target antigens are not known. Peptide-pool stimulation followed by sequencing identified expanded antigen-specific CD4+ clonotypes in the ViraFEST assay. Between days 9 and 10 of culture, CD4+ T cells were separated out. By PCR, the person was confirmed to have had SARS-CoV-2 infection between March and December 2020. Profiling relied on immunoSEQ multiplex PCR, and the TCRdb table lists in-frame clones only, not all of them. The sample comprises tens of thousands of clones, roughly four fifths of which are singletons, and around two fifths rests with the top ten. This sample comprised CD4+ T cells from PBMCs cultured with a peptide pool, obtained before COVID-19 vaccination. Source of these receptors: a human donor who had a prior SARS-CoV-2 infection.

This clone was picked up a small number of times. This sequence joins TRBV2 and TRBJ1-3, with D possibly being TRBD1 (5 bases). This CDR3 is 14 amino acids long. Per germline, CDR1 SNHLY and CDR2 FYNNEI. V was clipped by 6 bases and J by 2 bases, with 11 bases between them. The CDR3 coding sequence is TGTGCCAGCAGACCCCAGGGCCCTGGAAACACCATATATTTT. Its translation is CASRPQGPGNTIYF.

CDR3 residues: CASGQGIFSYEQYF. CDR3 nucleotides: TGTGCCAGCGGACAGGGAATTTTCTCCTACGAGCAGTACTTC. This sequence joins TRBV6-5 and TRBJ2-7, with 8 bases aligning to TRBD1. The length of the CDR3 is 14 residues. The germline gives CDR1 MNHEY, CDR2 SVGAGI. Trimming cost V 8 bases and J 0 bases; bases outside gene matches: 6.

The chain couples TRBV19 to TRBJ1-1, with TRBD1 matching over 11 bases. CDR3 size: 15 residues. The trim removed 9 bases at V and 4 bases at J, leaving 10 bases unmatched. Germline V CDR1 and CDR2: LNHDA, SQIVND (reference sequence). The CDR3 DNA reads TGTGCCAGCACGGACAGGGGGCCGCACCCCACTGAAGCTTTCTTT. Its protein product is CASTDRGPHPTEAFF.

This clone was detected only a few times. The V gene is TRBV18, the J gene TRBJ1-6, with 7 bases matching TRBD1. The J segment lost 5 bases and the V segment lost 3 bases, leaving 4 bases of the junction unmatched. CDR3 length: 15 residues. Germline values: CDR1 KGHSH, CDR2 LQKENI. This CDR3 reads CASSPPGTDNSPLHF. The CDR3 DNA reads TGTGCCAGCTCACCTCCCGGGACAGATAATTCACCCCTCCACTTT.